This T cell receptor beta chain was recorded in a study of T cells in Graves' hyperthyroidism and ophthalmopathy. This CDR3 has 12 residues. Per the germline V gene, CDR1 is MNHNS and CDR2 is SASEGT. V dropped 4 bases and J dropped 12 bases, with 13 bases sitting between them. This clonotype was counted between two and nine times. What was amplified from RNA transcripts were TCR beta CDR3 regions. With the HTBI primer set, the TCR CDR3 went through a first round of RT-PCR. MiXCR, applied by TCRdb to the multiplex PCR reads, yields one record per CDR3 protein. The table has approximately 530,000 distinct CDR3 sequences, 20% seen once.

The sample comprised blood. The sequence derives from a man aged 35-49 years with Graves' ophthalmopathy. The chain is built from TRBV6-1 and TRBJ2-1; D gene ambiguous. CDR3: CASSVQSSSQFF. In nucleotides, the CDR3 is TGTGCCAGCAGTGTACAGTCCTCTTCGCAGTTCTTC.